This T cell receptor beta chain came from a study of sequential checkpoint blockade in melanoma. Overall study: Each arm's sequence ended with maintenance nivolumab.

Germline-derived CDR1 and CDR2 are SGDLS and YYNGEE. The junction had 12 bases not matched to a gene; V was cut back by 3 bases and J by 1 base. This CDR3 comprises 17 residues. The sample's treatment: randomized to nivolumab then ipilimumab (arm A) or the reverse (arm B). The data were produced by immunoSEQ multiplex PCR, yet TCRdb's version contains in-frame clones alone and is incomplete. Counted here are some 9,600 clones, approximately 76% occurring once; the ten biggest clones make up roughly 50%. The TCR sequence derives from a human donor with melanoma. The source was CD8+ T cells sorted from blood (inferred from file names), collected from a patient given nivolumab and ipilimumab in sequence. V and J are TRBV9 and TRBJ1-2; 7 bases agree with TRBD1. Written as DNA, the CDR3 is TGTGCCAGCAGCGGAGACCCCAGGGGGAAGAATAACTATGGCTACACCTTC. As protein: CASSGDPRGKNNYGYTF.